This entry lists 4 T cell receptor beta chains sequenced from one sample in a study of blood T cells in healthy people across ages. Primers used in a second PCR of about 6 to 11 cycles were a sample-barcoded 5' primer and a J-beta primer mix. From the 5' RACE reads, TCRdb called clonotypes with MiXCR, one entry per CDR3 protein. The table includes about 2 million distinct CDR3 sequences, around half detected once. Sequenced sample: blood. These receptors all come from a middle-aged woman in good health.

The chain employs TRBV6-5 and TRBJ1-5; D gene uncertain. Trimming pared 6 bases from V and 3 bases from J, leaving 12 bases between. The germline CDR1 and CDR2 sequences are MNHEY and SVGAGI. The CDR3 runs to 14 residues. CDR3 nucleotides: TGTGCCAGCAGCGTACCTGGCATCAATCAGCCCCAGCATTTT. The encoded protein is CASSVPGINQPQHF.

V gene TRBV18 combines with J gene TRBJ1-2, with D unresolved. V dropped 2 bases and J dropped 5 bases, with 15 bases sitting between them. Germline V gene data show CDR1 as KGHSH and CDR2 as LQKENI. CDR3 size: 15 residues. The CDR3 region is CASSPNREVPYGYTF. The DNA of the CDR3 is TGTGCCAGCTCACCAAATAGAGAGGTCCCTTATGGCTACACCTTC.

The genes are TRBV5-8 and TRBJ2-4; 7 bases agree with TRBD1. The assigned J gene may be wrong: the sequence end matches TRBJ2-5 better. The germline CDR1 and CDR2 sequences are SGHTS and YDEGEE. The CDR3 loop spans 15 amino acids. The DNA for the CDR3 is TGTGCCAGCAGCAAGAATCAGGGGGTATTGGAGACCCAGTACTTC. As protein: CASSKNQGVLETQYF.

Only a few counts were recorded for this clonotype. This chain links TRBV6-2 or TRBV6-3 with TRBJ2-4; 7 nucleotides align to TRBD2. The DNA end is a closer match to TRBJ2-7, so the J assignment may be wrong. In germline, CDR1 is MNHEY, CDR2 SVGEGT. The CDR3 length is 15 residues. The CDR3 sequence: CASGGGLVSTYEQYF. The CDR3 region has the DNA TGTGCCAGCGGGGGGGGATTGGTTTCGACCTACGAGCAGTACTTC.